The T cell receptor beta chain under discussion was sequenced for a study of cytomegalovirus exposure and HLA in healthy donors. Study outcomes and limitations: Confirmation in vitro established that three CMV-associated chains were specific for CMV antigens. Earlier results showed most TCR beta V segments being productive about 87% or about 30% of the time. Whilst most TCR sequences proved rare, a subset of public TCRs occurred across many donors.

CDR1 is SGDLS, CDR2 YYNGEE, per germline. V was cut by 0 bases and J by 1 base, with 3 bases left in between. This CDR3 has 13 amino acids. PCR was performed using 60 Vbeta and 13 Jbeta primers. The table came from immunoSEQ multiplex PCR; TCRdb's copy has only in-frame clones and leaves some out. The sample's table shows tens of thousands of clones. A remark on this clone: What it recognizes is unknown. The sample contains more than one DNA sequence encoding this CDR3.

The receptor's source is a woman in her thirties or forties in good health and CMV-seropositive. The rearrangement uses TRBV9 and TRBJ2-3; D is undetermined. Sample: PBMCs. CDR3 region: CASSVGGTDTQYF. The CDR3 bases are TGTGCCAGCAGCGTAGGCGGCACAGATACGCAGTATTTT.